This T cell receptor (beta chain) was retrieved from a study of spatial heterogeneity in lung cancer. Study details: The study consistently detected more beta-chain than alpha-chain sequences. Every unique TCR and UMI combination, on average, appeared more than ten times in raw reads. Tumor-region TCR transcript counts correlated strongly with a T cell module score from matched bulk RNA-seq.

About this clonotype: Its target is unknown.

TCRdb re-analysed the 5' RACE reads in MiXCR, keeping a single row per CDR3 protein. The repertoire holds roughly 9,600 distinct CDR3 sequences, with around 6.3% as singletons. Whole-study results and caveats: Expanded intratumoral alpha and beta TCR counts tracked tumor mutation counts.

This sample's time point: sample taken at primary tumor resection. Trimming took 3 bases from V and 4 from J, leaving 7 bases between them. Per the germline V gene, CDR1 is KGHSH and CDR2 is LQKENI. This CDR3 has 13 residues. The V call is TRBV18, the J call TRBJ2-1; D gene uncertain. This receptor was identified in a male donor with early-stage non-small cell lung cancer. The sample in question was lung tumor tissue, obtained at surgery. Here the CDR3 DNA reads TGTGCCAGCTCACCTTTGGGATACAATGAGCAGTTCTTC. This sequence encodes CASSPLGYNEQFF.